This T cell receptor beta chain was found in a study of shared clonotypes between healthy human individuals. As for the study in general: Per donor, CD8 memory used one plate, CD8 naive used two, CD4 memory used three and CD4 naive used three. General study points: With four donors compared, around 5.4% of naive CD4 clonotypes were shared. Compared with memory subsets, naive subsets generally had larger estimated richness. Investigators expected sequencing depth to affect clonotype sharing among donors.

A note on this clone: Antigen specificity is unknown.

Some clones are missing from TCRdb's copy, which holds only in-frame ones; the method was immunoSEQ multiplex PCR. The sample carries 1.6 million or so clones, about 96% recorded once. Germline assignment: CDR1 LNHDA and CDR2 SQIVND (reference sequence). The CDR3 spans 16 residues. V shed 1 base and J 5 bases; nucleotides not matched to a gene: 8. The TCR comes from a man in his thirties or forties in good health. The genes are TRBV19 and TRBJ1-5; 7 bases are shared with TRBD1. Sequenced sample: naive CD4+ T cells sorted from blood. The subset was: CD45RA+ positively selected. The CDR3 region is CASSIARQGSHQPQHF. The CDR3 DNA follows: TGTGCCAGTAGTATAGCCCGACAGGGCTCGCATCAGCCCCAGCATTTT.